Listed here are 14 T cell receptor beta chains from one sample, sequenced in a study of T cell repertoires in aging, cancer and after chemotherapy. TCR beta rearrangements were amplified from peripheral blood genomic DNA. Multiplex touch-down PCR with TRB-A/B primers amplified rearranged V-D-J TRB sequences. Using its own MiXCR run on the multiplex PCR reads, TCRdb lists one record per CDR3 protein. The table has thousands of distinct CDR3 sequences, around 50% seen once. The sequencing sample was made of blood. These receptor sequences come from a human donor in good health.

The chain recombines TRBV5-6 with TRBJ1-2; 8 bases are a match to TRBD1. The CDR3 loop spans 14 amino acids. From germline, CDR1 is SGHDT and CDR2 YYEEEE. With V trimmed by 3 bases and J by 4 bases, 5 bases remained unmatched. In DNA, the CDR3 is TGTGCCAGCAGCTCGGGACAGGCGCGCTATGGCTACACCTTC. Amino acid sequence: CASSSGQARYGYTF. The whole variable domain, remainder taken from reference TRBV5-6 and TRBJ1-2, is DAGVTQSPTHLIKTRGQQVTLRCSPKSGHDTVSWYQQALGQGPQFIFQYYEEEERQRGNFPDRFSGHQFPNYSSELNVNALLLGDSALYLCASSSGQARYGYTFGSGTRLTVV.

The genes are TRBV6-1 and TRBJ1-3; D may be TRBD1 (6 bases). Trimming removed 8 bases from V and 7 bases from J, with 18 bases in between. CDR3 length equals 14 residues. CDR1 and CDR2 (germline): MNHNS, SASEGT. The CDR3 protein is CASRDNFIRNTIYF. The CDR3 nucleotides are TGTGCCAGCCGGGACAATTTCATACGGAACACCATATATTTT.

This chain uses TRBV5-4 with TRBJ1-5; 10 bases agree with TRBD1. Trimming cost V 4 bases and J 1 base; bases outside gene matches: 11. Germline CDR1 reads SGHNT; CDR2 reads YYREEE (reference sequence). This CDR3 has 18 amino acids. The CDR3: CASSPEMTGGLSNQPQHF. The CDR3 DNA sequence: TGTGCCAGCAGCCCAGAGATGACAGGGGGCTTAAGCAATCAGCCCCAGCATTTT.

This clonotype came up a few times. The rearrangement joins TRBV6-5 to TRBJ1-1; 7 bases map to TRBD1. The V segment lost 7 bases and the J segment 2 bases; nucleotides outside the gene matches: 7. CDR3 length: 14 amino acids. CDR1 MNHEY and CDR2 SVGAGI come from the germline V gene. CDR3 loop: CASTTWDSNTEAFF. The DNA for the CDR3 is TGTGCCAGCACCACATGGGACAGTAACACTGAAGCTTTCTTT.

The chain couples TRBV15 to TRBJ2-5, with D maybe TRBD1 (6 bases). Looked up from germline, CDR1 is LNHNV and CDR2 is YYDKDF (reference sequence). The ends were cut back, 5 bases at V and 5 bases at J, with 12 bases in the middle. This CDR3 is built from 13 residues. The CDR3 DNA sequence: TGTGCCACCAGCTCTGACAGGAGGGAGACCCAGTACTTC. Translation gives CATSSDRRETQYF.

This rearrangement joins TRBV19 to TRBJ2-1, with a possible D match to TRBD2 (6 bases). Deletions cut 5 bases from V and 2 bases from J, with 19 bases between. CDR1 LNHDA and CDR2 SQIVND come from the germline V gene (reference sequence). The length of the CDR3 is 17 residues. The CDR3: CASSERLVGFPYNEQFF. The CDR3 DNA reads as TGTGCCAGTAGTGAGCGACTAGTGGGCTTTCCCTACAATGAGCAGTTCTTC.

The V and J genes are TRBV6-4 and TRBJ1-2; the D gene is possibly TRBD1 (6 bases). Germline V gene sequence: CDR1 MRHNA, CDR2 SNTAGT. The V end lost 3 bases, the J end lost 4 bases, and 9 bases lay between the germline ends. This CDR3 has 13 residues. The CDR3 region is CASSETRGYGYTF. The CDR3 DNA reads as TGTGCCAGCAGTGAAACCAGGGGCTATGGCTACACCTTC.

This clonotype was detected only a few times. This CDR3 is CASSPWETQYF. As DNA, the CDR3 is TGTGCCAGCAGCCCATGGGAGACCCAGTACTTC. V gene TRBV7-6 combines with J gene TRBJ2-5; D not resolved. Germline-derived CDR1 and CDR2 are SGHVS and FNYEAQ. This CDR3 spans 11 amino acids. V lost 5 bases to trimming and J lost 5 bases, with 6 bases between them.

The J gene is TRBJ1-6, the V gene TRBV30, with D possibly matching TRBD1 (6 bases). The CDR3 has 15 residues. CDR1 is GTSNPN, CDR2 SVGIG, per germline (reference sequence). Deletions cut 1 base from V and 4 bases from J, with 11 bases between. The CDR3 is CAWSDGQSYNSPLHF. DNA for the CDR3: TGTGCCTGGAGTGATGGACAGAGTTATAATTCACCCCTCCACTTT.

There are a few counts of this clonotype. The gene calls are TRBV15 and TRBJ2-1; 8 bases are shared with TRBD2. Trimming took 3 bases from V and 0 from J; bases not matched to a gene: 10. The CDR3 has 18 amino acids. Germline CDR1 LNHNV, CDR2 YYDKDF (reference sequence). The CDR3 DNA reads TGTGCCACCAGCAGGAGGGGACTAGTAATGAGCTCCTACAATGAGCAGTTCTTC. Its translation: CATSRRGLVMSSYNEQFF.

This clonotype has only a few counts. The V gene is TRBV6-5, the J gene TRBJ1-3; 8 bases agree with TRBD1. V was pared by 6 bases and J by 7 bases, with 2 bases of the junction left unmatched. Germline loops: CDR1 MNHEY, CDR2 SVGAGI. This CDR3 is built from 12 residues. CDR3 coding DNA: TGTGCCAGCAGGACAGGGGAGAACACCATATATTTT. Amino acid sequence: CASRTGENTIYF.

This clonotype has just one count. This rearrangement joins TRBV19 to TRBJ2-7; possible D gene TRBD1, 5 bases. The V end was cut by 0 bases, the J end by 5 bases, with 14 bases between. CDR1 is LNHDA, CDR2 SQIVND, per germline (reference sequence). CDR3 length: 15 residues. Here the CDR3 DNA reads TGTGCCAGTAGTATAGAGGGGCATTTCGAAAACGAGCAGTACTTC. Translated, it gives CASSIEGHFENEQYF.

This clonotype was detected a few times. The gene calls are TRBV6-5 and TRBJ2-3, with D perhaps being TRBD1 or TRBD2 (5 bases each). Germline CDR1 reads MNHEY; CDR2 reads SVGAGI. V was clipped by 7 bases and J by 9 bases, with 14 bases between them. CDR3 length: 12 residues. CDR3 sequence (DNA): TGTGCCAGCACGTCCGGGGCGTCAACGCAGTATTTT. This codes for CASTSGASTQYF.

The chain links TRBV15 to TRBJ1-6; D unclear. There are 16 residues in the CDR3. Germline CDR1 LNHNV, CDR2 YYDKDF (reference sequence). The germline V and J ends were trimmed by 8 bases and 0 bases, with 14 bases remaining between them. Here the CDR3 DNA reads TGTGCCACCGTCGGTCGGGGAAGCTCCTATAATTCACCCCTCCACTTT. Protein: CATVGRGSSYNSPLHF.